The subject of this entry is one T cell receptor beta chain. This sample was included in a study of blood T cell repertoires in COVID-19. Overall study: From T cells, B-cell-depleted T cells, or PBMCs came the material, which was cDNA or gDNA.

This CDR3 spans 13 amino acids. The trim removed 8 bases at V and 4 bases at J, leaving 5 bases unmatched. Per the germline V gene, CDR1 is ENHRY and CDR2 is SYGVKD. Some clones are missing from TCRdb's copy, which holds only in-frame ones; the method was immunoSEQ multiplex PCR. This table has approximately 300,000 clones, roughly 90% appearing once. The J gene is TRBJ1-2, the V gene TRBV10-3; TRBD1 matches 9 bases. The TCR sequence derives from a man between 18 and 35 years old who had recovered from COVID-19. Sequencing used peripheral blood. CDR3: CAIRDRDSYGYTF. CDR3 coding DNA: TGTGCCATCCGGGACAGGGATAGCTATGGCTACACCTTC.